This T cell receptor (beta chain) was retrieved from a study of shared clonotypes between healthy human individuals. Study-wide results and caveats: Sorted-subset sequencing was shown by rarefaction to be incomplete despite large depth. Compared with memory subsets, naive subsets generally had larger estimated richness.

The V end was cut by 3 bases, the J end by 8 bases, with 13 bases between. This CDR3 has 13 residues. Looked up from germline, CDR1 is SNHLY and CDR2 is FYNNEI. On this clone itself: What it recognizes is unknown.

TCRdb's table, derived via immunoSEQ multiplex PCR, lists solely in-frame clones and lacks some. Of about 2.4 million clones listed, 80% to 95% are singletons. The sequencing sample was made of naive CD4+ T cells from PBMCs. Subset noted: CD45RA+ positively selected. The chain carries TRBV2 and TRBJ1-2; maybe TRBD1 (5 bases). This clonotype was obtained from a man aged 18-30 years in good health. Some clones in this sample may be carry-over from other donors' samples. The CDR3 sequence: CASSDPGANGYTF. In nucleotides, the CDR3 is TGTGCCAGCAGTGACCCCGGGGCCAACGGCTACACCTTC.